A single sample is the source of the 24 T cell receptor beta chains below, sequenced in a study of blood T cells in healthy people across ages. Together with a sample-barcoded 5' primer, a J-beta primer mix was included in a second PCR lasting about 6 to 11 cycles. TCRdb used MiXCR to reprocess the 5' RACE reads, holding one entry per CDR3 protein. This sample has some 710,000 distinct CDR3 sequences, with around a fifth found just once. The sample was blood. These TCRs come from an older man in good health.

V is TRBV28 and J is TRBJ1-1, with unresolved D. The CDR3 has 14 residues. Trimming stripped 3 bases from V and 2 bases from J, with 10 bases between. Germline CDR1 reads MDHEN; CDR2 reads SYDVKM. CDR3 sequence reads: CASSLLTSNTEAFF. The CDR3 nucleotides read TGTGCCAGCAGTTTGCTAACCAGTAACACTGAAGCTTTCTTT.

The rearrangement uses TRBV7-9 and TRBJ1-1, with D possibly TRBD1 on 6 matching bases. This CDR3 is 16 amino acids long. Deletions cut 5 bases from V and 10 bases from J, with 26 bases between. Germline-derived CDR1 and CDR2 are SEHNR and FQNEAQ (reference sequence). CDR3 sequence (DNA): TGTGCCAGCAGCCCGAGGGCAGGGCCCCCAGGGGTAGTAGCTTTCTTT. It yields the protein CASSPRAGPPGVVAFF.

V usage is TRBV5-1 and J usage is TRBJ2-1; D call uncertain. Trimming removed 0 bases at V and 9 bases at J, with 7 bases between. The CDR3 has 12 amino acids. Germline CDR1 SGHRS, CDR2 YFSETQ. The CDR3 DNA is TGCGCCAGCAGCTTGGTTTCGAGTGAGCAGTTCTTC. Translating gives CASSLVSSEQFF.

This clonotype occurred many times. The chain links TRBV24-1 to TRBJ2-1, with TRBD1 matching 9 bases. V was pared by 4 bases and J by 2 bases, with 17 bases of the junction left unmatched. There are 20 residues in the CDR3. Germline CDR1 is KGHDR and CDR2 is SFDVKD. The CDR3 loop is CATSDTTGTGKVLTYNEQFF. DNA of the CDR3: TGTGCCACCAGTGACACCACCGGGACAGGGAAAGTCCTCACCTACAATGAGCAGTTCTTC.

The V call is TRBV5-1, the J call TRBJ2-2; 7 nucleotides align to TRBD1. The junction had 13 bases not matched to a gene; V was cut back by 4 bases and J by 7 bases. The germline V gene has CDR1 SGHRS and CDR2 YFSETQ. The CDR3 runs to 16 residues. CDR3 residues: CASSGAGTVIGGELFF. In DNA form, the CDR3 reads TGCGCCAGCAGCGGAGCCGGGACAGTGATCGGCGGGGAGCTGTTTTTT.

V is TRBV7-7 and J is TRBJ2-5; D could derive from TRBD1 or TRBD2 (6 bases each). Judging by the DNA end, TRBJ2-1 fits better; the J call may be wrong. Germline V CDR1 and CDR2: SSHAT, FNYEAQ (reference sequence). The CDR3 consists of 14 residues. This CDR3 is CASSLQPGANEQFF. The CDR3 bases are TGTGCCAGCAGCTTACAACCGGGGGCCAATGAGCAGTTCTTC.

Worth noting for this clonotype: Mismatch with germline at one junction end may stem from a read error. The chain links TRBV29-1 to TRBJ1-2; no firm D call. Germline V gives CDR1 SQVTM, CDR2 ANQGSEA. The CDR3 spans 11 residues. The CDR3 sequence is CSVEQTYGYTF. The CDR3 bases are TGCAGCGTCGAACAGACCTATGGTTACACCTTC.

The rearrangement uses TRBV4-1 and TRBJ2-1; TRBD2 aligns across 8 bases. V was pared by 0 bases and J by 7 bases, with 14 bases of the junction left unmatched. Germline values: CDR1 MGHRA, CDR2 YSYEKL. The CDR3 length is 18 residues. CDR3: CASSQELPGLGVWNEQFF. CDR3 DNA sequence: TGCGCCAGCAGCCAAGAGCTACCGGGACTAGGGGTGTGGAATGAGCAGTTCTTC.

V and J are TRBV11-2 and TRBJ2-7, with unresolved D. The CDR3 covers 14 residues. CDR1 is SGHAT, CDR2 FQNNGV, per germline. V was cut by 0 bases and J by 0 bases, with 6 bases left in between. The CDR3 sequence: CASSLDRFSYEQYF. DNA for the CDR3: TGTGCCAGCAGCTTAGACAGGTTCTCCTACGAGCAGTACTTC.

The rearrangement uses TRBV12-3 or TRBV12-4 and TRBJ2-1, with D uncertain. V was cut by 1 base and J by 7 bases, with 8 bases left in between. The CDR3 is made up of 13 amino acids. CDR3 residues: CASSLVRRNEQFF. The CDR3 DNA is TGTGCCAGCAGTTTAGTACGCCGGAATGAGCAGTTCTTC.

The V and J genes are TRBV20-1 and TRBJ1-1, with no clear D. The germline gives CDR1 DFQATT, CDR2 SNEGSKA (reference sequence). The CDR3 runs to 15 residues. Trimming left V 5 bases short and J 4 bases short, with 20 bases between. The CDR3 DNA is TGCAGTGCTCCAACCTCAGGAAGGGCAGGCACTGAAGCTTTCTTT. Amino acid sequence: CSAPTSGRAGTEAFF.

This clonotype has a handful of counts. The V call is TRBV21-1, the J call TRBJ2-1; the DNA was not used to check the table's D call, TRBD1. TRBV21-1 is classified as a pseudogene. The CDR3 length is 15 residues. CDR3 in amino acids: CASSMGDSSYNEQFF. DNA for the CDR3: TGTGCCAGCAGCATGGGGGACAGCTCCTACAATGAGCAGTTCTTC.

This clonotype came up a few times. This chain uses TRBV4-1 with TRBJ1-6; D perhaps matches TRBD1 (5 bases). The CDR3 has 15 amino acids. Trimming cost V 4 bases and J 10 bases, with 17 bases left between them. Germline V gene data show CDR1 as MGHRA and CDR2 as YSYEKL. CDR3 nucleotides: TGCGCCAGCAGCCTCGGTGCGGGCGGGGCCTCACCCCTCCACTTT. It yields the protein CASSLGAGGASPLHF.

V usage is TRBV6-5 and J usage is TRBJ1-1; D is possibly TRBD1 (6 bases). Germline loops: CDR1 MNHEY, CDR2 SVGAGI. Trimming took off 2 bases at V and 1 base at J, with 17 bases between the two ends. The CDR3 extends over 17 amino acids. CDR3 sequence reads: CASSYSSGVGGNTEAFF. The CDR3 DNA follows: TGTGCCAGCAGTTACAGTTCGGGTGTAGGGGGGAACACTGAAGCTTTCTTT.

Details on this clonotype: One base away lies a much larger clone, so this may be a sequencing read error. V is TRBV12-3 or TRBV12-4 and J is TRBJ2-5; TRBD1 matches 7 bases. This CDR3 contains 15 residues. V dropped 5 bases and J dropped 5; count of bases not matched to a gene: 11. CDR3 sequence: CASSRQQGRMETQYF. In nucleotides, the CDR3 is TGTGCCAGCAGTCGGCAACAGGGGCGGATGGAGACCCAGTACTTC.

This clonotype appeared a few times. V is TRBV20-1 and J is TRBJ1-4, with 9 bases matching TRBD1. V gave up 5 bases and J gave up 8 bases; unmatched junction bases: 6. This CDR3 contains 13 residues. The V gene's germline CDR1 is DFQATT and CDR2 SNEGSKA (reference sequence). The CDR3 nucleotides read TGCAGTGCTCAGACAGGGGGTTCCGAAAAACTGTTTTTT. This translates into CSAQTGGSEKLFF.

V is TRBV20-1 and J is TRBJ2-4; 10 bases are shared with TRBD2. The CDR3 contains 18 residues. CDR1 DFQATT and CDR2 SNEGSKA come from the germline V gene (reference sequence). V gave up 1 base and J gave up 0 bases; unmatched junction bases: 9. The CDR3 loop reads CSARGLLAGRLAKNIQYF. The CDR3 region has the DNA TGCAGTGCTAGAGGTCTACTAGCGGGAAGATTAGCCAAAAACATTCAGTACTTC.

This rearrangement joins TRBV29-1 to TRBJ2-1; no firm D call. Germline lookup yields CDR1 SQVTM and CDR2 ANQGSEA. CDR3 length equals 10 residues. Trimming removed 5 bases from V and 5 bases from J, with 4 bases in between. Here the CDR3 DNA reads TGCAGCGTTCGGGACAATGAGCAGTTCTTC. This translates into CSVRDNEQFF.

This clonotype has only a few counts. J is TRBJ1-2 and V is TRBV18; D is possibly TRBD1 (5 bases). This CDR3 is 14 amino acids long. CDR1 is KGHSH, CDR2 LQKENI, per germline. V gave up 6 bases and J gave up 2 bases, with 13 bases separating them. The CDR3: CASSPARDNYGYTF. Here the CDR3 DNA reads TGTGCCAGCTCTCCCGCGCGGGACAACTATGGCTACACCTTC. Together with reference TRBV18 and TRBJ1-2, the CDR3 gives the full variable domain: NAGVMQNPRHLVRRRGQEARLRCSPMKGHSHVYWYRQLPEEGLKFMVYLQKENIIDESGMPKERFSAEFPKEGPSILRIQQVVRGDSAAYFCASSPARDNYGYTFGSGTRLTVV.

The CDR3 region has the DNA TGTGCCAGCAGTTATGATGAGAGGGAGACCCAGTACTTC. Protein: CASSYDERETQYF. This chain joins TRBV2 and TRBJ2-5; D gene ambiguous. The CDR3 is 13 residues long. V lost 5 bases to trimming and J lost 5 bases, with 12 bases between them. CDR1 and CDR2 (germline): SNHLY, FYNNEI.

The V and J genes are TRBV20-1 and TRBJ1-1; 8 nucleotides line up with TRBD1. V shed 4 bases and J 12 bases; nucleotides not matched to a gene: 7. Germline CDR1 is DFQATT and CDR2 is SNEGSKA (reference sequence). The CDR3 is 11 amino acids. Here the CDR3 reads CSATGGEISFF. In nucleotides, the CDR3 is TGCAGTGCTACAGGGGGCGAAATATCTTTCTTT.

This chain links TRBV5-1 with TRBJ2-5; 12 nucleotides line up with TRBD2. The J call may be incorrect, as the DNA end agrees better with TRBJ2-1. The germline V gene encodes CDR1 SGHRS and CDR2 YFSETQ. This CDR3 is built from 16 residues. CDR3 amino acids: CASSLLTSGGPNEQFF. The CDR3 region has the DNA TGCGCCAGCAGCTTATTGACTAGCGGGGGCCCCAATGAGCAGTTCTTC.

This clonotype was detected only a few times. The CDR3 loop is CASSYNWAPLHF. The CDR3 DNA follows: TGTGCCAGCAGTTACAATTGGGCACCCCTCCACTTT. V usage is TRBV12-3 or TRBV12-4 and J usage is TRBJ1-6, with D unresolved. The CDR3 is made up of 12 amino acids. V lost 4 bases and J lost 11, with 9 bases in between.

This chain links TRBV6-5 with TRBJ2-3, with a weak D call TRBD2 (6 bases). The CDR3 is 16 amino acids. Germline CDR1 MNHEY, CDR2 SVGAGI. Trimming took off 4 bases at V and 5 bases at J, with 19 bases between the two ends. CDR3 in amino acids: CASSLRSLRGGDTQYF. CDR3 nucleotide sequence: TGTGCCAGCAGTTTACGGTCCCTGAGGGGAGGAGATACGCAGTATTTT.